This TCR beta chain was recorded in a study of early T cells in non-severe SARS-CoV-2 infection. Germline V CDR1 and CDR2: LNHDA, SQIVND (reference sequence). V lost 2 bases to trimming and J lost 1 base, with 6 bases between them. There are 13 residues in the CDR3. TCRdb re-analysed the 5' RACE reads in MiXCR, keeping a single row per CDR3 protein. The top ten hold more than 4.5% of the sample, which has 70,000 to 95,000 distinct CDR3 sequences, roughly 9.6% seen once. The table lists this clonotype with many counts. Sequencing was performed on whole blood. The chain links TRBV19 to TRBJ2-7; maybe TRBD2 (5 bases). The sequence came from an adult who was a healthcare worker with PCR-confirmed SARS-CoV-2 infection or an uninfected control (not recorded which). CDR3 DNA sequence: TGTGCCAGTAGTATAAGCGGATCCTACGAGCAGTACTTC. Its translation is CASSISGSYEQYF.